This T cell receptor beta chain originates from a study of blood T cell repertoires in COVID-19. Study at large: Samples taken during acute and convalescent COVID-19 were collected in the United States, Italy and Spain. From T cells, B-cell-depleted T cells, or PBMCs came the material, which was cDNA or gDNA.

Under the authors' procedure: Researchers report that nucleated cell counts were estimated from reference gene primer amplification. Libraries were prepared by immunoSEQ multiplex PCR; TCRdb keeps only in-frame clonotypes and omits some of them. The DNA gave D and trimming, while V, J and clone size come from that table. The sample lists more than 70,000 clones, 80% occurring once. Germline loops: CDR1 SGHRS, CDR2 YFSETQ. The CDR3 extends over 16 amino acids. After removal of 7 bases from V and 0 bases from J, the junction contained 7 bases not matched to a gene. The specimen was peripheral blood. The chain links TRBV5-1 to TRBJ2-3, with 11 bases fitting TRBD2. The TCR was taken from a woman between 65 and 79 years old with acute or convalescent COVID-19. For the CDR3, the DNA is TGCGCCAGCGCCAGACTAGCGGGGTTTAGCACAGATACGCAGTATTTT. This codes for CASARLAGFSTDTQYF.